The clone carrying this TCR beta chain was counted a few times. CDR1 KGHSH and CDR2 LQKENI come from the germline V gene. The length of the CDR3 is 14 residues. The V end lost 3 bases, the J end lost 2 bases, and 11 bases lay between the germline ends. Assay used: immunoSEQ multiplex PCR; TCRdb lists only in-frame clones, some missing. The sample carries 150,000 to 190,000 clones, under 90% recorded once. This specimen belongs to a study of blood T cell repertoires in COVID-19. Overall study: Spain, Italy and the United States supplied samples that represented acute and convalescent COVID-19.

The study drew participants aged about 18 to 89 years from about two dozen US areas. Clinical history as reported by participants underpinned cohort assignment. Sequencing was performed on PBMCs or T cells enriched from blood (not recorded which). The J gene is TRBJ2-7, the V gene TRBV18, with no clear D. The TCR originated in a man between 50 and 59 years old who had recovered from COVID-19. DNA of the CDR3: TGTGCCAGCTCACCTATACAGACCGCCTACGAGCAGTACTTC. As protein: CASSPIQTAYEQYF.